The following is a T cell receptor beta chain sequence with its context. Every participating donor contributed about 10 milliliters of peripheral blood through a draw. A second PCR, run for about 6 to 12 cycles, used a sample-barcoded 5' primer plus a J-beta primer mix. Each of the cDNA molecules was tagged by a template-switch adaptor with 12 random nucleotides. TCRdb re-called the 5' RACE reads through MiXCR, storing one row per CDR3 protein. The table records about 1 million distinct CDR3 sequences, 20% to 25% of them present only once. This entry comes from a study of blood T cells in healthy people across ages. This sample was shared with a second study, whose subject was T cells of mothers and their children. Per that study: At a sensitivity of approximately 100 clones per million clonotypes, no persistent microchimeric T cell clones appeared.

Sequences were obtained from blood. The clonotype originates from a girl aged 2 to 10 in good health.

CDR3 nucleotides: TGTGCCAGCAGCTTAGCCGGCGGGGGTTCACCCCTCCACTTT. Translating it yields CASSLAGGGSPLHF. J is TRBJ1-6 and V is TRBV7-2; perhaps TRBD1 as D (5 bases). The CDR3 has 14 amino acids. CDR1 is SGHTA and CDR2 is FQGNSA in the germline V gene. The germline V and J ends were trimmed by 0 bases and 9 bases, with 9 bases remaining between them.